The entry that follows covers one T cell receptor beta chain sequence. Those who served as multiple sclerosis controls were treatment-naive patients with stable or active relapsing-remitting disease. These data belong to a study of CD8 T cells in Susac syndrome. This CDR3 contains 16 residues. The V and J ends lost 5 bases and 4 bases respectively, with 15 bases between them. Germline V lookup: CDR1 SEHNR, CDR2 FQNEAQ (reference sequence). Random-hexamer reverse transcription was applied to about 0.5 to 1 ug RNA. The method of amplification for TCR beta CDR3 was immunoSEQ multiplex PCR, covering 54 Vbeta and 13 Jbeta. A single record per CDR3 protein comes from TCRdb applying MiXCR to the immunoSEQ multiplex PCR reads. The table lists tens of thousands of distinct CDR3 sequences, nearly 96% of them singletons, with 0.085% to 0.14% in the top ten.

Specimen: CD4+ T cells from PBMCs. J is TRBJ2-6 and V is TRBV7-9; D may be TRBD1 (6 bases). The clonotype was recovered from a human donor with multiple sclerosis. CDR3: CASSHHRAGGANVLTF. Written as DNA, the CDR3 is TGTGCCAGCAGCCATCACAGGGCCGGAGGGGCCAACGTCCTGACTTTC. Supplemented by reference TRBV7-9 and TRBJ2-6, the full variable domain reads DTGVSQNPRHKITKRGQNVTFRCDPISEHNRLYWYRQTLGQGPEFLTYFQNEAQLEKSRLLSDRFSAERPKGSFSTLEIQRTEQGDSAMYLCASSHHRAGGANVLTFGAGSRLTVL.